This TCR beta chain was identified in a study of technical replicates of blood from several donors. TCRdb's copy holds only in-frame clones and misses some; the assay was immunoSEQ multiplex PCR. The repertoire includes more than 90,000 clones, approximately 94% of them detected once, and over 0.2% sits in the top ten. The trim removed 9 bases at V and 0 bases at J, leaving 15 bases unmatched. The germline CDR1 and CDR2 sequences are MDHEN and SYDVKM. The CDR3 has 18 residues. The sample consisted of T cells isolated from PBMCs. The rearrangement uses TRBV28 and TRBJ2-7, with 12 positions matching TRBD2. The clonotype comes from a human donor in good health. This CDR3 is CASRLDGLAGPISYEQYF. CDR3 DNA sequence: TGTGCCAGTAGACTAGACGGACTAGCGGGGCCCATCTCCTACGAGCAGTACTTC.